This is a list of T cell receptor beta chains from one sample in a study of T cells in Graves' hyperthyroidism and ophthalmopathy. In TCRdb, the multiplex PCR reads were re-called with MiXCR into one record per CDR3 protein. The sample yields about 400,000 distinct CDR3 sequences, approximately 14% seen once. Sequenced sample: blood. The origin of the receptors is a woman in her late teens or twenties with Graves' hyperthyroidism that later progressed to Graves' ophthalmopathy. CDR3s include the opening cysteine and the closing phenylalanine or tryptophan. The D gene is left open where the match is weak. Rows give clone size only sometimes, using once, few, many, or a class for an expanded clone.

V	J	size	D	CDR3	DNA
TRBV6-2/TRBV6-3	TRBJ2-5	NA	TRBD2	CASSDLLAGPSKETQYF	TGTGCCAGCTCTGATTTACTAGCGGGACCGTCCAAAGAGACCCAGTACTTC
TRBV28	TRBJ2-7	NA	TRBD1	CASTPPGTVLYEQYF	TGTGCCAGCACCCCCCCCGGGACAGTCCTCTACGAGCAGTACTTC
TRBV9	TRBJ2-3	few	NA	CASSVRGSSTDTQYF	TGTGCCAGCAGCGTAAGGGGGTCTAGTACAGATACGCAGTATTTT
TRBV28	TRBJ2-2	many	NA	CASSLYQNTGELFF	TGTGCCAGCAGTTTATATCAGAACACCGGGGAGCTGTTTTTT
TRBV24-1	TRBJ2-2	few	NA	CATSDSREFNTGELFF	TGTGCCACCAGTGATTCGAGGGAATTTAACACCGGGGAGCTGTTTTTT
TRBV2	TRBJ2-1	many	NA	CASTTGTASEQFF	TGTGCCAGCACAACAGGGACGGCCAGTGAGCAGTTCTTC
TRBV2	TRBJ2-7	many	NA	CASKTPEGYEQYF	TGTGCCAGCAAGACTCCCGAGGGATACGAGCAGTACTTC
TRBV28	TRBJ1-5	many	NA	CASTPGAQPQHF	TGTGCCAGCACGCCAGGGGCTCAGCCCCAGCATTTT
TRBV28	TRBJ2-7	many	NA	CASSTGPGTWEDEQYF	TGTGCCAGCAGTACCGGACCCGGGACATGGGAGGACGAGCAGTACTTC
TRBV7-3	TRBJ2-5	few	NA	CASSPGGGNYVHPYQETQYF	TGTGCCAGCAGCCCCGGGGGAGGTAACTATGTACATCCGTACCAAGAGACCCAGTACTTC
TRBV6-1	TRBJ2-1	many	NA	CATTRDAYNEQFF	TGTGCCACCACTAGGGACGCCTACAATGAGCAGTTCTTC
TRBV10-3	TRBJ2-1	many	TRBD2	CATPGLPYNEQFF	TGTGCCACCCCGGGACTACCCTACAATGAGCAGTTCTTC
TRBV6-2/TRBV6-3	TRBJ2-3	many	TRBD2	CASSVRASGSTDTQYF	TGTGCCAGCAGTGTGCGGGCTAGCGGCAGCACAGATACGCAGTATTTT
TRBV11-2	TRBJ1-2	many	NA	CASSLGVVANYGYTF	TGTGCCAGCAGCTTAGGGGTGGTGGCAAACTATGGCTACACCTTC
TRBV25-1	TRBJ2-5	NA	NA	CASSASGTTNQETQYF	TGTGCCAGCAGTGCTTCCGGGACAACCAACCAAGAGACCCAGTACTTC
TRBV27	TRBJ2-7	few	TRBD2	CASTAGGASYEQYF	TGTGCCAGCACGGCGGGAGGTGCCTCCTACGAGCAGTACTTC
TRBV27	TRBJ2-4	few	TRBD1	CASSLFPPGTDKNIQYF	TGTGCCAGCAGTTTATTCCCACCCGGGACAGATAAAAACATTCAGTACTTC
TRBV15	TRBJ2-5	many	TRBD2	CATSRSKKAGLAGETQYF	TGTGCCACCAGCAGATCAAAAAAGGCGGGACTAGCGGGAGAGACCCAGTACTTC
TRBV6-5	TRBJ2-4	NA	NA	CASSYSGGRDIQYF	TGTGCCAGCAGTTACTCGGGGGGACGGGACATTCAGTACTTC
TRBV6-1	TRBJ1-1	few	NA	CASSLLGERDVEAFF	TGTGCCAGCAGCCTTCTCGGGGAGCGTGACGTTGAAGCTTTCTTT
TRBV6-2/TRBV6-3	TRBJ2-3	NA	TRBD2	CASTSSGSTDTQYF	TGTGCCAGCACCAGTAGCGGGAGCACAGATACGCAGTATTTT
TRBV13	TRBJ2-5	NA	TRBD1	CASSLRGQLQETQYF	TGTGCCAGCAGCTTAAGGGGACAGCTCCAAGAGACCCAGTACTTC
TRBV7-9	TRBJ2-5	many	TRBD2	CASSSLAGGGQETQYF	TGTGCCAGCAGCTCCCTAGCGGGAGGAGGACAAGAGACCCAGTACTTC
TRBV2	TRBJ1-3	NA	NA	CASSSHLSGNTIYF	TGTGCCAGCAGTTCACACCTCTCTGGAAACACCATATATTTT
TRBV6-1	TRBJ2-1	NA	TRBD2	CASSRLAVTYNEQFF	TGTGCCAGCAGTCGACTAGCGGTTACCTACAATGAGCAGTTCTTC
TRBV29-1	TRBJ2-3	few	TRBD2	CSVDRLASTDTQYF	TGCAGCGTTGACCGACTAGCGAGCACAGATACGCAGTATTTT
TRBV6-1	TRBJ2-1	few	NA	CASSHPGAGINEQFF	TGTGCCAGCAGCCATCCGGGGGCCGGAATTAATGAGCAGTTCTTC
TRBV30	TRBJ2-7	NA	NA	CAWSVGGSSYEQYF	TGTGCCTGGAGTGTTGGGGGGAGCTCCTACGAGCAGTACTTC
TRBV24-1	TRBJ2-5	NA	TRBD2	CATSDPGGRETQYF	TGTGCCACCAGTGACCCGGGAGGGCGGGAGACCCAGTACTTC
TRBV18	TRBJ1-2	many	TRBD1	CASSQTGNGYTF	TGTGCCAGCTCTCAGACAGGGAATGGCTACACCTTC
TRBV18	TRBJ2-3	many	NA	CASSQPTGPYTDTQYF	TGTGCCAGCTCCCAACCTACGGGACCCTACACAGATACGCAGTATTTT
TRBV4-1	TRBJ1-2	few	TRBD1	CASSQGGGSYGYTF	TGCGCCAGCAGCCAAGGAGGGGGCTCCTATGGCTACACCTTC
TRBV5-1	TRBJ2-1	NA	TRBD2	CASSPGTFSGMFDNEQFF	TGCGCCAGCAGCCCGGGTACTTTTAGCGGGATGTTCGACAATGAGCAGTTCTTC
TRBV27	TRBJ1-6	few	TRBD1	CASRGTGSSYNSPLHF	TGTGCCAGCAGGGGGACAGGGAGCTCCTATAATTCACCCCTCCACTTT
TRBV13	TRBJ2-1	few	TRBD1	CASSLAGTGVYNEQFF	TGTGCCAGCAGCTTGGCCGGAACAGGGGTTTACAATGAGCAGTTCTTC
TRBV19	TRBJ1-1	NA	TRBD1	CASSISDRVGEAFF	TGTGCCAGTAGTATCTCGGACAGGGTCGGGGAAGCTTTCTTT
TRBV3-1	TRBJ1-4	many	NA	CASSQVNEGTTNEKLFF	TGTGCCAGCAGCCAAGTTAACGAGGGAACAACTAATGAAAAACTGTTTTTT
TRBV6-1	TRBJ1-2	NA	NA	CASSEHRTGGYTF	TGTGCCAGCAGTGAACACAGGACTGGTGGCTACACCTTC
TRBV6-2/TRBV6-3	TRBJ2-1	many	TRBD2	CASSTPGLGDWNEQFF	TGTGCCAGCAGTACCCCGGGACTAGGAGATTGGAATGAGCAGTTCTTC
TRBV3-1	TRBJ2-1	many	TRBD2	CASSQGRTSGLQDPYNEQFF	TGTGCCAGCAGCCAAGGGCGGACTAGCGGGCTACAGGATCCCTACAATGAGCAGTTCTTC
TRBV14	TRBJ2-5	NA	TRBD2	CASSRSPLAGVSRPQETQYF	TGTGCCAGCAGCCGAAGCCCACTAGCGGGAGTATCGCGGCCCCAAGAGACCCAGTACTTC
TRBV27	TRBJ2-3	few	NA	CASSFWDTDTRYF	TGTGCCAGCAGTTTCTGGGACACAGATACGCGGTATTTT
TRBV18	TRBJ2-1	many	TRBD1	CASSPKQGAEQFF	TGTGCCAGCTCACCTAAACAGGGGGCTGAGCAGTTCTTC
TRBV15	TRBJ2-6	NA	NA	CATSRDHVSSGANVLTF	TGTGCCACCAGCAGAGATCATGTGAGCTCTGGGGCCAACGTCCTGACTTTC